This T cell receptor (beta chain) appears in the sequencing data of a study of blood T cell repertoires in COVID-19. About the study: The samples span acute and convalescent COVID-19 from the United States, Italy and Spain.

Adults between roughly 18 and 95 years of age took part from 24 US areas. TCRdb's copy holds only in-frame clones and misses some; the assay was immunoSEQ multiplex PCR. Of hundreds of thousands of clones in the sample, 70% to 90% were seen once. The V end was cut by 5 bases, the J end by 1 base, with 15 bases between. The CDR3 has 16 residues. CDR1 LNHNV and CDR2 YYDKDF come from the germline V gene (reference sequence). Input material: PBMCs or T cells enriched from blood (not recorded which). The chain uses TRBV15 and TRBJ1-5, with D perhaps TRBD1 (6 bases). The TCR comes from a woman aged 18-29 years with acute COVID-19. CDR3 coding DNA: TGTGCCACCAGCGTCCGAAACAGGGACAGCAATCAGCCCCAGCATTTT. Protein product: CATSVRNRDSNQPQHF.